The 13 T cell receptor beta chains below were found in one sample sequenced in a study of blood T cell repertoires in COVID-19 (TCRdb year 2020). Libraries were built with the immunoSEQ multiplex PCR assay. TCRdb obtained this table from immuneACCESS and retained in-frame rearrangements with V and J assigned. These tables miss some clones; where compared with another copy, unresolved V genes account for less than half of the shortfall, and the remainder is unexplained. The sample table contains around 330,000 clones; only one count was recorded for approximately 90% of them. The leading ten clones occupy roughly 4.1% of the sample. The sample consisted of peripheral blood. Receptors originate from a woman in her fifties or sixties with active or convalescent COVID-19.

This rearrangement joins TRBV5-4 to TRBJ1-4; no clear D. V shed 4 bases and J shed 6 bases, with 13 bases lying between them. CDR1 SGHNT and CDR2 YYREEE come from the germline V gene (reference sequence). CDR3 length: 14 residues. The chain's CDR3 is CASSTGIGYEKLFF. CDR3 nucleotide sequence: TGTGCCAGCAGCACCGGGATAGGCTATGAAAAACTGTTTTTT. Full variable domain (missing parts from reference TRBV5-4 and TRBJ1-4): ETGVTQSPTHLIKTRGQQVTLRCSSQSGHNTVSWYQQALGQGPQFIFQYYREEENGRGNFPPRFSGLQFPNYSSELNVNALELDDSALYLCASSTGIGYEKLFFGSGTQLSVL.

The chain links TRBV19 to TRBJ1-1; D is unresolved. This CDR3 has 13 amino acids. Trimming cost V 0 bases and J 3 bases, with 5 bases left between them. Germline values: CDR1 LNHDA, CDR2 SQIVND (reference sequence). CDR3 residues: CASSIDRDTEAFF. CDR3 nucleotide sequence: TGTGCCAGTAGTATAGACCGGGACACTGAAGCTTTCTTT.

Here the CDR3 reads CASSGHGTAEETQYF. The CDR3 DNA reads as TGTGCCAGCAGCGGACATGGGACAGCCGAAGAGACCCAGTACTTC. V and J are TRBV6-5 and TRBJ2-5; 7 nucleotides align to TRBD1. Germline values: CDR1 MNHEY, CDR2 SVGAGI. This CDR3 spans 15 amino acids. J gave up 3 bases and V 6 bases, and 10 bases lay outside the gene matches.

This clone was counted at least ten times. Other DNA variants within this sample encode the same CDR3. V and J are TRBV7-6 and TRBJ2-1; 10 nucleotides agree with TRBD2. V was clipped by 2 bases and J by 4 bases; unmatched bases: 5. In germline, CDR1 is SGHVS, CDR2 FNYEAQ. The CDR3 is 16 amino acids. The CDR3 protein is CASSLLGLAEYNEQFF. In DNA form, the CDR3 reads TGTGCCAGCAGCTTACTAGGACTAGCGGAATACAATGAGCAGTTCTTC.

In this sample, this clone turned up a few times. The chain couples TRBV7-6 to TRBJ1-6, with TRBD1 matching over 9 bases. V lost 5 bases to trimming and J lost 4 bases; unmatched junction nucleotides: 6. The V gene's germline CDR1 is SGHVS and CDR2 FNYEAQ. This CDR3 comprises 16 residues. DNA for the CDR3: TGTGCCAGCAGCCCTCGAGACAGGGGGTATAATTCACCCCTCCACTTT. The encoded protein is CASSPRDRGYNSPLHF.

CDR3: CASSPDSDPYNSPLHF. CDR3 DNA: TGTGCCAGCAGCCCCGACTCAGATCCCTATAATTCACCCCTCCACTTT. The chain couples TRBV5-5 to TRBJ1-6, with D unclear. Germline V gene sequence: CDR1 SGHKS, CDR2 YYEKEE (reference sequence). This CDR3 has 16 amino acids. Trimming removed 4 bases from V and 2 bases from J, with 13 bases in between. Together with reference TRBV5-5 and TRBJ1-6, the CDR3 gives the full variable domain: DAGVTQSPTHLIKTRGQQVTLRCSPISGHKSVSWYQQVLGQGPQFIFQYYEKEERGRGNFPDRFSARQFPNYSSELNVNALLLGDSALYLCASSPDSDPYNSPLHFGNGTRLTVT.

The DNA of the CDR3 is TGTGCCAGCAGCGAACCGGGACAGGGGGCGGGAACGAATGGCTACACCTTC. This encodes CASSEPGQGAGTNGYTF. The V and J genes are TRBV9 and TRBJ1-2, with 12 bases identical to TRBD1. This CDR3 has 17 residues. Germline V gene data show CDR1 as SGDLS and CDR2 as YYNGEE. After removal of 3 bases from V and 6 bases from J, the junction contained 12 bases not matched to a gene.

The gene calls are TRBV3-1 (or the pseudogene TRBV3-2) and TRBJ1-5, with D possibly matching TRBD1 (5 bases). The CDR3 sequence is 15 residues long. With 1 base removed from V and 6 bases from J, the gap between germline ends came to 13 bases. The germline V gene encodes CDR1 LGHDT and CDR2 YNNKEL (reference sequence). CDR3 coding DNA: TGTGCCAGCAGCCAAGGAGTAGGGGCGAGTCAGCCCCAGCATTTT. It encodes CASSQGVGASQPQHF.

This sequence joins TRBV14 and TRBJ2-7, with D unclear. V was clipped by 4 bases and J by 4 bases, with 14 bases between them. This CDR3 comprises 14 residues. Germline-derived CDR1 and CDR2 are SGHDN and FVKESK. CDR3 bases: TGTGCCAGCAGCCCTACAAGAGGCCTGTACGAGCAGTACTTC. Translated, it gives CASSPTRGLYEQYF.

The gene calls are TRBV14 and TRBJ2-7; 11 bases agree with TRBD2. V shed 3 bases, J shed 3 bases, and the junction held 4 bases outside the gene matches. This CDR3 region has 15 residues. Germline V lookup: CDR1 SGHDN, CDR2 FVKESK. CDR3 protein: CASSQTSGAIYEQYF. The CDR3 nucleotides read TGTGCCAGCAGCCAGACTAGCGGGGCTATCTACGAGCAGTACTTC.

V gene TRBV12-3 or TRBV12-4 combines with J gene TRBJ2-2; a possible D gene is TRBD1 (5 bases). The length of the CDR3 is 12 residues. V lost 6 bases, J lost 6 bases, and 8 bases lay in between. DNA for the CDR3: TGTGCCAGCAGACCAGGGCCCGGGGAGCTGTTTTTT. Translated, it gives CASRPGPGELFF.

The chain combines TRBV29-1 with TRBJ1-1, with no clear D. CDR1 is SQVTM, CDR2 ANQGSEA, per germline. The CDR3 totals 10 residues. V dropped 3 bases and J dropped 8 bases, with 7 bases sitting between them. The CDR3: CSVEAGEAFF. The CDR3 nucleotides are TGCAGCGTTGAGGCGGGCGAAGCTTTCTTT. The variable domain in full, with the rest retrieved from reference TRBV29-1 and TRBJ1-1, is SAVISQKPSRDICQRGTSLTIQCQVDSQVTMMFWYRQQPGQSLTLIATANQGSEATYESGFVIDKFPISRPNLTFSTLTVSNMSPEDSSIYLCSVEAGEAFFGQGTRLTVV.

This clone has a handful of counts. The J gene is TRBJ2-7, the V gene TRBV30; D uncertain. Trimming took 3 bases from V and 4 from J, leaving 7 bases between them. CDR3 length equals 11 residues. CDR1 and CDR2 from the germline V gene are GTSNPN and SVGIG (reference sequence). DNA for the CDR3: TGTGCCTGGAGGTCACAGTACGAGCAGTACTTC. Amino acid sequence: CAWRSQYEQYF.